This T cell receptor (beta chain) appears in the sequencing data of a study of T cells of healthy individuals. CDR3 length: 17 residues. V was pared by 2 bases and J by 1 base, with 9 bases of the junction left unmatched. The germline V gene encodes CDR1 KGHSH and CDR2 LQKENI. One entry per CDR3 protein, called by TCRdb with MiXCR from the 5' RACE reads. The top ten hold 6.2% of the sample, which has around 100,000 distinct CDR3 sequences, roughly a sixth seen once. This clonotype showed up many times. The clonotype originates from a human donor in good health. The V gene is TRBV18, the J gene TRBJ1-1; 8 positions agree with TRBD1. CDR3 in amino acids: CASSPFMTGAGNTEAFF. CDR3 nucleotides: TGTGCCAGCTCACCATTCATGACAGGGGCAGGGAACACTGAAGCTTTCTTT.